The TCR beta chain under discussion was sequenced for a study of long-term antiretroviral therapy in people with HIV. Germline V CDR1 and CDR2: MDHEN, SYDVKM. The CDR3 length is 13 residues. V lost 7 bases to trimming and J lost 11 bases, with 20 bases between them. Runs used v3.0 of the immunoSEQ assay and were done at survey level. This table comes from immunoSEQ multiplex PCR, and its TCRdb copy is limited to in-frame clones, with some not included. This table has 20,000 to 25,000 clones, approximately 86% appearing once. This chain links TRBV28 with TRBJ1-2; tentative D call: TRBD1 (6 bases). The sample here was unsorted PBMCs, taken 1.3 years after starting antiretroviral therapy. This TCR derives from a man in his 60s with HIV. The CDR3 DNA is TGTGCCAGCACACCTCTCAGTGGCAGGGGATACACCTTC. Translation gives CASTPLSGRGYTF.